The rows below give T cell receptor beta chains drawn from one sample of a study of cytomegalovirus exposure and HLA in healthy donors. The assay was immunoSEQ multiplex PCR, and TCRdb's table has in-frame clones only and misses some. The profile shows 150,000 to 200,000 clones, over 60% of them singletons. The sample comprised PBMCs. The receptors stem from a young man in good health and CMV-seronegative. CDR3s include the opening cysteine and the closing phenylalanine or tryptophan. The order of the fields is J gene, D gene, V gene, clone size, CDR3 protein, CDR3 DNA. D genes are given only for firm matches. Expanded clones are given a class, and other clones once, few, many or no size at all.

j_call: TRBJ1-2
d_call: NA
v_call: TRBV30
clone_size: NA
cdr3_aa: CAWSETGNYGYTF
cdr3_nt: TGTGCCTGGAGTGAGACGGGGAACTATGGCTACACCTTC

j_call: TRBJ1-2
d_call: NA
v_call: TRBV7-3
clone_size: NA
cdr3_aa: CASSLAQYGYTF
cdr3_nt: TGTGCCAGCAGCTTAGCCCAGTATGGCTACACCTTC

j_call: TRBJ2-2
d_call: TRBD2
v_call: TRBV5-4
clone_size: few
cdr3_aa: CASSSGLAGGPVGTGELFF
cdr3_nt: TGTGCCAGCAGCTCGGGACTAGCGGGAGGGCCAGTGGGTACCGGGGAGCTGTTTTTT

j_call: TRBJ2-2
d_call: NA
v_call: TRBV27
clone_size: few
cdr3_aa: CASSFGRVRGTGELFF
cdr3_nt: TGTGCCAGCAGTTTTGGCAGGGTGCGGGGCACCGGGGAGCTGTTTTTT

j_call: TRBJ2-2
d_call: NA
v_call: TRBV5-4
clone_size: NA
cdr3_aa: CASSLDAGRSGELFF
cdr3_nt: TGTGCCAGCAGCTTGGATGCTGGGAGGTCGGGGGAGCTGTTTTTT

j_call: TRBJ1-1
d_call: TRBD1
v_call: TRBV5-5
clone_size: few
cdr3_aa: CASSPRTGGGSNTEAFF
cdr3_nt: TGTGCCAGCAGCCCCCGGACAGGGGGGGGATCGAACACTGAAGCTTTCTTT

j_call: TRBJ2-7
d_call: TRBD2
v_call: TRBV7-2
clone_size: once
cdr3_aa: CASSLSRGAYEQYF
cdr3_nt: TGTGCCAGCAGCTTGAGTCGGGGGGCCTACGAGCAGTACTTC

j_call: TRBJ2-1
d_call: TRBD1
v_call: TRBV7-3
clone_size: NA
cdr3_aa: CASSSTGEGGINNEQFF
cdr3_nt: TGTGCCAGCAGCTCGACAGGGGAAGGGGGCATTAACAATGAGCAGTTCTTC

j_call: TRBJ1-1
d_call: TRBD1
v_call: TRBV5-1
clone_size: few
cdr3_aa: CASRGGTGTVGTEAFF
cdr3_nt: TGCGCCAGCAGGGGGGGGACAGGGACCGTTGGTACTGAAGCTTTCTTT

j_call: TRBJ1-4
d_call: TRBD1
v_call: TRBV5-6
clone_size: NA
cdr3_aa: CASSFGTGNEKLFF
cdr3_nt: TGTGCCAGCAGCTTCGGGACAGGGAATGAAAAACTGTTTTTT

j_call: TRBJ2-2
d_call: NA
v_call: TRBV4-1
clone_size: NA
cdr3_aa: CASSQSPSPTTGELFF
cdr3_nt: TGCGCCAGCAGCCAAAGCCCTAGCCCAACGACCGGGGAGCTGTTTTTT

j_call: TRBJ2-7
d_call: TRBD2
v_call: TRBV9
clone_size: NA
cdr3_aa: CASSVGAGGPPTGEQYF
cdr3_nt: TGTGCCAGCAGCGTCGGGGCGGGAGGGCCTCCAACTGGAGAGCAGTACTTC

j_call: TRBJ1-1
d_call: NA
v_call: TRBV5-1
clone_size: NA
cdr3_aa: CASSLGPRSANTEAFF
cdr3_nt: TGCGCCAGCAGCTTGGGACCGCGGTCAGCGAACACTGAAGCTTTCTTT

j_call: TRBJ2-3
d_call: NA
v_call: TRBV5-1
clone_size: NA
cdr3_aa: CASSWRADTQYF
cdr3_nt: TGCGCCAGCAGCTGGAGGGCAGATACGCAGTATTTT

j_call: TRBJ2-1
d_call: TRBD1
v_call: TRBV10-3
clone_size: NA
cdr3_aa: CAISELGTGWDNEQFF
cdr3_nt: TGTGCCATCAGTGAGTTAGGGACAGGGTGGGACAATGAGCAGTTCTTC

j_call: TRBJ1-1
d_call: NA
v_call: TRBV2
clone_size: NA
cdr3_aa: CASSVGGTEAFF
cdr3_nt: TGTGCCAGCAGTGTGGGGGGCACTGAAGCTTTCTTT

j_call: TRBJ2-3
d_call: NA
v_call: TRBV7-3
clone_size: NA
cdr3_aa: CASRMGSTDTQYF
cdr3_nt: TGTGCCAGCAGGATGGGGAGTACAGATACGCAGTATTTT

j_call: TRBJ1-2
d_call: TRBD1
v_call: TRBV5-6
clone_size: NA
cdr3_aa: CASRKTGDNYGYPF
cdr3_nt: TGTGCCAGCAGAAAGACAGGGGACAACTATGGCTACCCCTTC

j_call: TRBJ2-3
d_call: NA
v_call: TRBV20-1
clone_size: NA
cdr3_aa: CSGAGNTQYF
cdr3_nt: TGCAGTGGGGCCGGGAATACGCAGTATTTT